This T cell receptor (beta chain) was documented in a study of blood T cell repertoires in COVID-19. Study-wide context: Cohort 3 donors counted as recovered after two negative PCRs, clearance, or resolved symptoms. Sample material is recorded as cDNA or gDNA derived from T cells, B-cell-depleted T cells, or PBMCs. Both acute and convalescent COVID-19 samples were obtained from the United States, Italy and Spain.

V trimming: 3 bases; J trimming: 5 bases; junction bases outside the gene matches: 6. The CDR3 is 15 amino acids. CDR1 is MNHEY, CDR2 SMNVEV, per germline (reference sequence). As originally analysed: By means of reference gene primer amplification, nucleated cell counts were estimated. Libraries were prepared by immunoSEQ multiplex PCR; TCRdb keeps only in-frame clonotypes and omits some of them. D and trimming were read from the DNA, whereas the V and J calls and clone size are those reported in that table. The sample lists 250,000 to 300,000 clones; 70% to 90% were seen once. The TCR comes from a woman aged 55-70 years in a cohort exposed to, infected with or recovered from COVID-19 (not recorded which). The source material was PBMCs or T cells enriched from blood (not recorded which). This rearrangement joins TRBV27 to TRBJ2-3; 9 nucleotides agree with TRBD2. This CDR3 is CASSFIAGVVDTQYF. DNA for the CDR3: TGTGCCAGCAGTTTCATAGCGGGGGTGGTAGATACGCAGTATTTT.